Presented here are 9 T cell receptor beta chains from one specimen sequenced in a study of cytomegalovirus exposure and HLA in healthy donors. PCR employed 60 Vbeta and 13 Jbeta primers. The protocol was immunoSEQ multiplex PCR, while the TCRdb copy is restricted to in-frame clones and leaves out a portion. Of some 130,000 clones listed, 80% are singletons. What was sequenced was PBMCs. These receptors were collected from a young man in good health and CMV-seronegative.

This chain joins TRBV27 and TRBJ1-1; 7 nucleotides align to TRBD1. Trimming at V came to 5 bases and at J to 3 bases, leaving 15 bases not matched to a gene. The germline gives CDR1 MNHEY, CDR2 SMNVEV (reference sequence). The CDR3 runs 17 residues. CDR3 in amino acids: CASSPWTGGSGDTEAFF. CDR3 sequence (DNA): TGTGCCAGCAGTCCCTGGACAGGCGGTAGCGGGGACACTGAAGCTTTCTTT.

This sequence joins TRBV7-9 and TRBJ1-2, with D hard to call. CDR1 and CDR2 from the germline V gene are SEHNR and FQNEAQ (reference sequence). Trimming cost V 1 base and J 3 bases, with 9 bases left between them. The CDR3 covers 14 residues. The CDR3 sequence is CASSLVYSDYGYTF. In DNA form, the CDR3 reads TGTGCCAGCAGCTTAGTGTATAGCGACTATGGCTACACCTTC. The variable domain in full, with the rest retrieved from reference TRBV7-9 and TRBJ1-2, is DTGVSQNPRHKITKRGQNVTFRCDPISEHNRLYWYRQTLGQGPEFLTYFQNEAQLEKSRLLSDRFSAERPKGSFSTLEIQRTEQGDSAMYLCASSLVYSDYGYTFGSGTRLTVV.

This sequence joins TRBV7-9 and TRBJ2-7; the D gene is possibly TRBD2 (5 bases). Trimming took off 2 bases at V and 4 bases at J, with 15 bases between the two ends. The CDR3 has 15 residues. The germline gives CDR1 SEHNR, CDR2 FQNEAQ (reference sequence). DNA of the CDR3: TGTGCCAGCAGCTTATGGGGTGGGAGCGGATACGAGCAGTACTTC. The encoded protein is CASSLWGGSGYEQYF.

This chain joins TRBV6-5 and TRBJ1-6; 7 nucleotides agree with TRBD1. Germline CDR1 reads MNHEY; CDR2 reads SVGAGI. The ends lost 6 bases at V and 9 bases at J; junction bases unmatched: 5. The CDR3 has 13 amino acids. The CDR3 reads CASRLGQASPLHF. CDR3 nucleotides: TGTGCCAGCAGACTCGGACAGGCTTCACCCCTCCACTTT.

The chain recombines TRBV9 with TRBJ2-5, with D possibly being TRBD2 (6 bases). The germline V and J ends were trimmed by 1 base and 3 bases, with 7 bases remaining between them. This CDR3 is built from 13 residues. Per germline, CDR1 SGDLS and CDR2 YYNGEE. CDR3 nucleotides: TGTGCCAGCAGCGTATGGGGGGAAGAGACCCAGTACTTC. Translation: CASSVWGEETQYF.

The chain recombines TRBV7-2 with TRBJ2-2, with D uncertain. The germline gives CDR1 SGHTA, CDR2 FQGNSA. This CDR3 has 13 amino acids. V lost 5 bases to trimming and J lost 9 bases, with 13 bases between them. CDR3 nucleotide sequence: TGTGCCAGCAGCCCTGACCTGCGGCGGGAGCTGTTTTTT. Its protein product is CASSPDLRRELFF.

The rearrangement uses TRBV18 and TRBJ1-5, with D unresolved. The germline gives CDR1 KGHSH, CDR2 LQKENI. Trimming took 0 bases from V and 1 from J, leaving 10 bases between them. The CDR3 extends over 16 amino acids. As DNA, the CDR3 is TGTGCCAGCTCACCACCGGTGGGCTCCAGCAATCAGCCCCAGCATTTT. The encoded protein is CASSPPVGSSNQPQHF.

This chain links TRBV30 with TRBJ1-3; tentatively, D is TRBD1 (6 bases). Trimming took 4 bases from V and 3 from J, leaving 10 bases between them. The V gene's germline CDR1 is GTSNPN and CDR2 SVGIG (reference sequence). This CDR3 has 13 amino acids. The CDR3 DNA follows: TGTGCCTGGAACAGGGTCAGTGGAAACACCATATATTTT. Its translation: CAWNRVSGNTIYF.

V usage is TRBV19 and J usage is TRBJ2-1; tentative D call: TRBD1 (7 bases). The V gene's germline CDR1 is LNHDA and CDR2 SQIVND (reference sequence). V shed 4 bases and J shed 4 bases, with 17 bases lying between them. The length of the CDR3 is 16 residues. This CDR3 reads CASSNRGGPSYNEQFF. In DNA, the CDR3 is TGTGCCAGTAGTAACAGGGGAGGACCCTCGTACAATGAGCAGTTCTTC.